This entry concerns a single TCR beta chain. This clonotype showed up many times. The antigen it binds to is not known. Base qualities are not at hand, and no much larger clone is one base apart. What this sample's time point label stands for: sample taken at primary tumor resection. For TCR sequencing, whole RNA was extracted from tumor and nontumor lung tissue, or from cryopreserved PBMC samples, and no cell sorting was done. The donors were around 69 patients from the lung TRACERx cohort who had early-stage, untreated non-small cell lung cancer. A patient was chosen for TCR sequencing only when enough RNA was available from at least two tumor regions. Library prep was done by 5' RACE. Sequencing instrument: NextSeq 500. To allow correction of PCR and sequencing errors, the TCR library protocol tagged every TCR cDNA molecule with a unique molecular identifier. In the original analysis: Decombinator tools were used for TCR identification, UMI-based error correction and CDR3 extraction. Expanded TCRs were defined as those above a frequency of 2 per 1,000, corresponding to the top 1% of the tumor frequency distribution. Renyi diversity was computed with the R vegan package after each repertoire had been subsampled 100 times to 5,000 TCRs. CDR3 similarity networks were built from amino acid triplet string-kernel similarity, with CDR3s being connected when pairwise similarity was above 0.82. TCRdb passed the public sequencing reads through fastp at Q25 and MiXCR, retaining productive beta sequences. Identical CDR3 proteins give one entry, which carries the most common genes and DNA. For this entry, the V and J calls and clone size follow TCRdb and not the study's own pipeline. The sample table holds about 38,000 distinct CDR3 sequences, of which around 7.2% were seen once. The ten largest clonotypes hold over 25% of the sample.

Relative to germline, V is 5 bases shorter and J is 7 bases shorter, with 18 bases between their ends. Its CDR3 holds 15 amino acids, cysteine through phenylalanine. Of the read, only the CDR3 DNA is kept; its 45 bases are in frame from base 1. CDR1 and CDR2 were assigned from the germline V gene as SGHNT and YENEEA. This entry belongs to a study of spatial heterogeneity in lung cancer (dated by TCRdb to between 2018 and 2020). Background on the whole study: More beta-chain than alpha-chain transcripts were consistently detected, likely reflecting higher beta-chain transcript abundance. At surgery, fewer than 250 tumor regions, 64 matched nontumor lung samples and a few dozen PBMC samples were TCR-sequenced for both alpha and beta chains. TCR repertoire features were related to nonsynonymous mutation counts determined by whole-exome sequencing of tumor tissue. In non-small cell lung cancer, the study made a quantitative comparison of TCR alpha and beta repertoires among multiple tumor regions, matched nontumor lung and blood. In the raw uncorrected reads, each unique combination of TCR and UMI appeared more than ten times on average.

Study-wide conclusions, independent of this receptor: Confirming at a functional level the hypothesis that regional TCRs recognize regional mutations was considered to require additional single-cell paired TCR alpha and beta sequencing. Ubiquitous expanded tumor TCRs were found in blood more often at tumor resection than at routine follow-up.

The sequence links TRBV11-3 to TRBJ2-1, with TRBD2 perhaps the D gene, on 7 matching bases. The source was PBMCs, collected at surgery. This TCR was sampled from a male donor with early-stage non-small cell lung cancer. The CDR3 protein is CASSEGGSAGNEQFF. The DNA is as follows: TGTGCCAGCAGCGAGGGGGGGTCGGCTGGGAATGAGCAGTTCTTC.